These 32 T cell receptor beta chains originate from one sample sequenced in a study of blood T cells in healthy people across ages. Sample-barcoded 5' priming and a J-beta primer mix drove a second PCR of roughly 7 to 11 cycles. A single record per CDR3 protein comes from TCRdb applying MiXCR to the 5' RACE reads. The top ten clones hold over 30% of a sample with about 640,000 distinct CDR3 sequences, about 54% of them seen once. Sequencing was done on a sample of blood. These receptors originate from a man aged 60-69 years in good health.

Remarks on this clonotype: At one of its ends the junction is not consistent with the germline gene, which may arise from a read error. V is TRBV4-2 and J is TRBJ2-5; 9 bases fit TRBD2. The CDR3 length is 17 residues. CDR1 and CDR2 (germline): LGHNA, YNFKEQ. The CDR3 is CASNQGAGGVIQETQYF. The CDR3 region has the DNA TGTGCCAGCAACCAAGGAGCGGGGGGCGTAATCCAAGAGACCCAGTACTTC.

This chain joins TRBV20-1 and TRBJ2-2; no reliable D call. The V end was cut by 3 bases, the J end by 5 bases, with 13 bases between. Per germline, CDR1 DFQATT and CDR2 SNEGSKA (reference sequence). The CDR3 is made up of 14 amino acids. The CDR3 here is CSARGPQGTGELFF. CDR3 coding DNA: TGCAGTGCTAGGGGTCCCCAAGGTACCGGGGAGCTGTTTTTT.

The CDR3 DNA follows: TGCAGTGCTGGACAGGGGAACAATCAGCCCCAGCATTTT. Translation: CSAGQGNNQPQHF. The V and J genes are TRBV20-1 and TRBJ1-5, with TRBD1 matching over 9 bases. V dropped 5 bases and J dropped 3; count of bases not matched to a gene: 2. The CDR3 extends over 13 amino acids. Germline V gene sequence: CDR1 DFQATT, CDR2 SNEGSKA (reference sequence).

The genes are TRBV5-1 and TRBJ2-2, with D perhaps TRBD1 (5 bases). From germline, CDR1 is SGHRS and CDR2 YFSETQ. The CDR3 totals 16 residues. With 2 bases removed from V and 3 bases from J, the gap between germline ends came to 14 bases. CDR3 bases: TGCGCCAGCAGCTTAGACAGTCGGAGAGACACCGGGGAGCTGTTTTTT. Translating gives CASSLDSRRDTGELFF.

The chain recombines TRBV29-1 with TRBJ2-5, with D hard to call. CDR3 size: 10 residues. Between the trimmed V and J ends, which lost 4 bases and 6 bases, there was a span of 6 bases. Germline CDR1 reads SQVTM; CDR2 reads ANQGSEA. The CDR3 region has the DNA TGCAGCGTTGGGCAGAAGACCCAGTACTTC. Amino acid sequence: CSVGQKTQYF.

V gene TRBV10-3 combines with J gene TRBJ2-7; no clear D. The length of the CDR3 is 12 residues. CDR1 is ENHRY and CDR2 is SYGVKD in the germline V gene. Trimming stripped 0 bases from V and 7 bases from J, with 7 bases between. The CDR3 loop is CAISESNGEQYF. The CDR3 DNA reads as TGTGCCATCAGTGAGTCGAACGGTGAGCAGTACTTC.

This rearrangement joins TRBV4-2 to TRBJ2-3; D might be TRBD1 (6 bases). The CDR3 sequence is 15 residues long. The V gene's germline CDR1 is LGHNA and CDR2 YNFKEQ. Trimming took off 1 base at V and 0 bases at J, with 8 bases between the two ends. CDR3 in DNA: TGTGCCAGCAGCCAAGGGGGGCTAAGCACAGATACGCAGTATTTT. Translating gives CASSQGGLSTDTQYF.

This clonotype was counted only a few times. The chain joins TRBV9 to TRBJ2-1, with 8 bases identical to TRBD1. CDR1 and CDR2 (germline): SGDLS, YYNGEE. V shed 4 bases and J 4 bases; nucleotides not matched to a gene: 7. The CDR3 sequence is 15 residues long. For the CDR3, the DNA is TGTGCCAGCAGCCCCAGGGGGGACAGGTACAATGAGCAGTTCTTC. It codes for CASSPRGDRYNEQFF.

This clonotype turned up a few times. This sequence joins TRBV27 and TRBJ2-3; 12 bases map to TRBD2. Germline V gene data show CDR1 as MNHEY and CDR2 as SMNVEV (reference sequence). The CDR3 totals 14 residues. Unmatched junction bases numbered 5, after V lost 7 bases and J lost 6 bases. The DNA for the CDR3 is TGTGCCAGCATGACTAGCGGGGGTTCGGATACGCAGTATTTT. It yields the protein CASMTSGGSDTQYF.

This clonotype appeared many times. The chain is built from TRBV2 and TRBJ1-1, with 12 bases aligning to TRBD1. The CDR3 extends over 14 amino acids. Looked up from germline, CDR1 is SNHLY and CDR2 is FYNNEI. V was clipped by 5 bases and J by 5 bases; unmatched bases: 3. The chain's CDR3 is CASSRGQGATEAFF. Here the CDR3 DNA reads TGTGCCAGCAGTAGGGGACAGGGGGCGACTGAAGCTTTCTTT.

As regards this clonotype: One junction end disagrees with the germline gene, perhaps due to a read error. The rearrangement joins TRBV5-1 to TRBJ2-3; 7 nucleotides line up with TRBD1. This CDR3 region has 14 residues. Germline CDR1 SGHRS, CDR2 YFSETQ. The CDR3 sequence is CASSTGQGTDTQYF. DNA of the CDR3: TGTGCCAGCAGTACCGGACAGGGCACAGATACGCAGTATTTT. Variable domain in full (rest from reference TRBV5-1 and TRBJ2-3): KAGVTQTPRYLIKTRGQQVTLSCSPISGHRSVSWYQQTPGQGLQFLFEYFSETQRNKGNFPGRFSGRQFSNSRSEMNVSTLELGDSALYLCASSTGQGTDTQYFGPGTRLTVL.

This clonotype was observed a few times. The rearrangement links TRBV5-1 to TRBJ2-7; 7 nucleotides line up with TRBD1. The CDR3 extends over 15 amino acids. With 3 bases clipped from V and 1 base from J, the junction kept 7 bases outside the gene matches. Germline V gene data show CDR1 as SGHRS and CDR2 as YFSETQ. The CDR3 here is CASSYAPGQSYEQYF. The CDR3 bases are TGCGCCAGCAGCTATGCACCGGGACAGTCCTACGAGCAGTACTTC.

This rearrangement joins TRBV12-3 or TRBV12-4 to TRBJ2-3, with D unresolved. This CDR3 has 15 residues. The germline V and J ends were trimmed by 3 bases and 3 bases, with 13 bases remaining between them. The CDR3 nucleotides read TGTGCCAGCAGTTTCTCGGCGGCCAGTACAGATACGCAGTATTTT. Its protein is CASSFSAASTDTQYF.

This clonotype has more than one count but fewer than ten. Here the CDR3 DNA reads TGCAGCGTTGAACCTACAGGGGGCGGCGAGCAGTACTTC. Translating gives CSVEPTGGGEQYF. This chain uses TRBV29-1 with TRBJ2-7; TRBD1 matches 9 bases. V was clipped by 2 bases and J by 6 bases; unmatched bases: 5. This CDR3 is 13 amino acids long. Per germline, CDR1 SQVTM and CDR2 ANQGSEA.

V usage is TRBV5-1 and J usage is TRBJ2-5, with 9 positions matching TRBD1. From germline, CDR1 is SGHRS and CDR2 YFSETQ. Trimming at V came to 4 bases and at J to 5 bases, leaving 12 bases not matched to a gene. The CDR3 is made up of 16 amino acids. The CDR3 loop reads CASSPVPGQGRETQYF. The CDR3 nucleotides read TGCGCCAGCAGCCCCGTCCCGGGACAGGGTCGGGAGACCCAGTACTTC.

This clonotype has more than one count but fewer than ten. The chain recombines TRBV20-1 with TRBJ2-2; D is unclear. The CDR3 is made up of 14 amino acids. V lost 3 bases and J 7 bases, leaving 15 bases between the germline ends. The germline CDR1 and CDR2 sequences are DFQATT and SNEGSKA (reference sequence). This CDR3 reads CSASPVRVSGELFF. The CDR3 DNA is TGCAGTGCTAGCCCAGTTCGCGTGAGCGGGGAGCTGTTTTTT.

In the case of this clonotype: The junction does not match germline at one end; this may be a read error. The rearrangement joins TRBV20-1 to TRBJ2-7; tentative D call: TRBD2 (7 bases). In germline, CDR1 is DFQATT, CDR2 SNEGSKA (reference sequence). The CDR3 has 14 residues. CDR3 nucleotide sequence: TGCAGTGCTGAAACAGGGAGGGGATCCTACGAGCAGGACTTC. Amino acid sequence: CSAETGRGSYEQDF.

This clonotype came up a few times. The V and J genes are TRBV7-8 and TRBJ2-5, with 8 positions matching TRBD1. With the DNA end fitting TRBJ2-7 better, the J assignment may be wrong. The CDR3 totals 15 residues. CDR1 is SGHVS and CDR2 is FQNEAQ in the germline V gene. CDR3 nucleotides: TGTGCCAGCAGCTTAGACAGGGGGGACTCCTACGAGCAGTACTTC. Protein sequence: CASSLDRGDSYEQYF.

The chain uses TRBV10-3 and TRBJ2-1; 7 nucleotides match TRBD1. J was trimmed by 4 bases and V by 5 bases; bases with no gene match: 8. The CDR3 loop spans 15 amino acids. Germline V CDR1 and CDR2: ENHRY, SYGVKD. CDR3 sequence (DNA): TGTGCCATCAGTCCACAGGGGATCTTTTACAATGAGCAGTTCTTC. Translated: CAISPQGIFYNEQFF.

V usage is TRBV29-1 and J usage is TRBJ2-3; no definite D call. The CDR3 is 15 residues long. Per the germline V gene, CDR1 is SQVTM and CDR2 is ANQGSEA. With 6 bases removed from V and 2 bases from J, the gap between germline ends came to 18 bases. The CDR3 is CSVPASLYVTDTQYF. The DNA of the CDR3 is TGCAGCGTCCCCGCGTCCCTCTATGTCACAGATACGCAGTATTTT.

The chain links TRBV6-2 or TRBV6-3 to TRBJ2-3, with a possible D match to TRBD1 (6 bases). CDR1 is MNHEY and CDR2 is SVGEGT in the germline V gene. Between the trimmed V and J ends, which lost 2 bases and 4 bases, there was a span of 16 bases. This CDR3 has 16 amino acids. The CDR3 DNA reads TGTGCCAGCAGTTACGGGGACATCTCCGGCGCAGATACGCAGTATTTT. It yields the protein CASSYGDISGADTQYF.

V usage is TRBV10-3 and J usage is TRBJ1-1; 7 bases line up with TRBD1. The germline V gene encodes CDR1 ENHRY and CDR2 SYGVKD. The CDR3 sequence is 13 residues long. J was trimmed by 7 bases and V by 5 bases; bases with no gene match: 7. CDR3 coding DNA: TGTGCCATCAGTAAAGACAGGGAAGGTGAAGCTTTCTTT. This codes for CAISKDREGEAFF.

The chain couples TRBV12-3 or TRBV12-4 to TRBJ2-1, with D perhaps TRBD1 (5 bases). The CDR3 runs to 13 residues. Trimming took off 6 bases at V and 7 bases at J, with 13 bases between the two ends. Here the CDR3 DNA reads TGTGCCAGCAGCCCAGGGATTTTGAATGAGCAGTTCTTC. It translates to CASSPGILNEQFF.

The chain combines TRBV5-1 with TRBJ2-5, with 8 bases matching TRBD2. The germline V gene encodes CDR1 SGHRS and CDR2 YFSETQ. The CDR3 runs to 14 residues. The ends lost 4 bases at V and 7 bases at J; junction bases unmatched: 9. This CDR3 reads CASSVGLVVGTQYF. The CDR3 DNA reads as TGCGCCAGCAGCGTGGGACTAGTGGTCGGGACCCAGTACTTC.

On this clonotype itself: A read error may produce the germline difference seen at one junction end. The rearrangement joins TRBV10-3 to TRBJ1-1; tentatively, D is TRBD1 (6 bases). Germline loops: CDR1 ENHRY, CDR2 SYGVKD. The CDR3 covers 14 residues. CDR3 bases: TGTGCCTTCAGTGGGACACCCTCGAACACTGAAGCTTTCTTT. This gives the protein CAFSGTPSNTEAFF.

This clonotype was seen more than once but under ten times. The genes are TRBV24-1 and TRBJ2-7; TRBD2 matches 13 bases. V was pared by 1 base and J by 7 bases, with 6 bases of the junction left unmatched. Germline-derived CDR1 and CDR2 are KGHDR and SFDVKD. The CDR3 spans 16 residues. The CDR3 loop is CATSDLRTSGSKEQYF. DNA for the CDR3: TGTGCCACCAGTGATTTAAGGACTAGCGGGAGTAAAGAGCAGTACTTC.

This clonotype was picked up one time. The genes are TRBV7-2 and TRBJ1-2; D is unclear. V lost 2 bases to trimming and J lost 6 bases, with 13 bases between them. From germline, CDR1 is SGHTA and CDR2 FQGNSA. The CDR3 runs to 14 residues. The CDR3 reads CASSLIRAGDGYTF. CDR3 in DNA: TGTGCCAGCAGCTTAATAAGGGCAGGTGATGGCTACACCTTC. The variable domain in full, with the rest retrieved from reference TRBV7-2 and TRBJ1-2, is GAGVSQSPSNKVTEKGKDVELRCDPISGHTALYWYRQSLGQGLEFLIYFQGNSAPDKSGLPSDRFSAERTGGSVSTLTIQRTQQEDSAVYLCASSLIRAGDGYTFGSGTRLTVV.

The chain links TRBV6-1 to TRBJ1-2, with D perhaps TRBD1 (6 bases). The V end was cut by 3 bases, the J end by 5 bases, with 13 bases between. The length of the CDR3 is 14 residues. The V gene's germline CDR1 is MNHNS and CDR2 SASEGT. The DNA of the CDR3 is TGTGCCAGCAGTGATTCTACAGGGACTTATGGCTACACCTTC. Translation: CASSDSTGTYGYTF.

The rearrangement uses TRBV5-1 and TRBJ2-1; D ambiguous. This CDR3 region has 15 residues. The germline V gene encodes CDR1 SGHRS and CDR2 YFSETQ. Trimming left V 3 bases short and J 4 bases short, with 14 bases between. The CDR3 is CASSSRPDLYNEQFF. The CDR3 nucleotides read TGCGCCAGCAGCTCGCGGCCTGACTTATACAATGAGCAGTTCTTC.

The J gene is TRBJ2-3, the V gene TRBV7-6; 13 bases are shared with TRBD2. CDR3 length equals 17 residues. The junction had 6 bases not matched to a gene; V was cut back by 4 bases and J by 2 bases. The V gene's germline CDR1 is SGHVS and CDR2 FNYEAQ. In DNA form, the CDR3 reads TGTGCCAGCAGCTCTGGACTAGCGGGGGCTCACACAGATACGCAGTATTTT. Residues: CASSSGLAGAHTDTQYF.

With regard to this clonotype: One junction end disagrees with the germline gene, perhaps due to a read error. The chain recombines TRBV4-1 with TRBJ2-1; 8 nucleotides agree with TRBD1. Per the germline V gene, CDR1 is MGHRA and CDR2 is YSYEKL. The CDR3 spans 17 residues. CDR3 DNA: TGCGCCAGCAGCCAGATACGGACAGGGTCCCTCTACAGTGAGCAGTTCTTC. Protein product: CASSQIRTGSLYSEQFF.

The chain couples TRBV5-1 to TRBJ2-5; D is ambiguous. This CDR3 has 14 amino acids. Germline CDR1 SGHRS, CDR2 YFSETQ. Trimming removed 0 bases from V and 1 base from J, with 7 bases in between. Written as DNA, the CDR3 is TGCGCCAGCAGCTTGGAGGATTTCCAAGAGACCCAGTACTTC. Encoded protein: CASSLEDFQETQYF.